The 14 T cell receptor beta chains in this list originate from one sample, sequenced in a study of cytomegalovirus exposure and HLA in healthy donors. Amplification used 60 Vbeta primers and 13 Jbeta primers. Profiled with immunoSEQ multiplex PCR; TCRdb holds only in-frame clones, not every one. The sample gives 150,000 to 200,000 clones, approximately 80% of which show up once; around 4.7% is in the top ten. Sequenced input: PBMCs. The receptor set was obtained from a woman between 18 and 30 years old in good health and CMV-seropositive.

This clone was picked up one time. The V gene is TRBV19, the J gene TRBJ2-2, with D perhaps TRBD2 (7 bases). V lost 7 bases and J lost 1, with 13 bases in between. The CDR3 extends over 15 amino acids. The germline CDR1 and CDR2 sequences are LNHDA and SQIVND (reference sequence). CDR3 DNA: TGTGCCAGTACAAGGAGGGGGGGGAACACCGGGGAGCTGTTTTTT. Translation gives CASTRRGGNTGELFF.

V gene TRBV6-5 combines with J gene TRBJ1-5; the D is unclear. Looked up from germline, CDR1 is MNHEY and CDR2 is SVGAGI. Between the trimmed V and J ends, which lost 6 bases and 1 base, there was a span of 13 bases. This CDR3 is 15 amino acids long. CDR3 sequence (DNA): TGTGCCAGCAGGCAGACTATATGGAGCAATCAGCCCCAGCATTTT. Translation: CASRQTIWSNQPQHF.

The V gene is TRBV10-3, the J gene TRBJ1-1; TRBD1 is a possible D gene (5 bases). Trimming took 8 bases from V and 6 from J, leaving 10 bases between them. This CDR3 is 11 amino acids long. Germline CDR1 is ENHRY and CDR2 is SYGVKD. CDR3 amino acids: CAIGTGAEAFF. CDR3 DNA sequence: TGTGCCATCGGGACGGGAGCTGAAGCTTTCTTT.

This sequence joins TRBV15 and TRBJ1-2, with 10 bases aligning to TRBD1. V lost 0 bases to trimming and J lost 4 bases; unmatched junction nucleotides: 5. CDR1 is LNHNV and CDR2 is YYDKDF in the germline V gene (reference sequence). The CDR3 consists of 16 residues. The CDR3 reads CATSRDWTGGRYGYTF. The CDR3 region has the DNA TGTGCCACCAGCAGAGATTGGACAGGGGGTCGCTATGGCTACACCTTC. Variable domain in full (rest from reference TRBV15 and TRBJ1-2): DAMVIQNPRYQVTQFGKPVTLSCSQTLNHNVMYWYQQKSSQAPKLLFHYYDKDFNNEADTPDNFQSRRPNTSFCFLDIRSPGLGDTAMYLCATSRDWTGGRYGYTFGSGTRLTVV.

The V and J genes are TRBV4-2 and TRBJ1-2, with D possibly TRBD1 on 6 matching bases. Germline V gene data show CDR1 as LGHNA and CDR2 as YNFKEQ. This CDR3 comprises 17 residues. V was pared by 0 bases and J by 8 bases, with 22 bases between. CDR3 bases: TGTGCCAGCAGCCAAGAGGCGCCGGGGGGGGGCGCGAGAGGCTACACCTTC. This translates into CASSQEAPGGGARGYTF.

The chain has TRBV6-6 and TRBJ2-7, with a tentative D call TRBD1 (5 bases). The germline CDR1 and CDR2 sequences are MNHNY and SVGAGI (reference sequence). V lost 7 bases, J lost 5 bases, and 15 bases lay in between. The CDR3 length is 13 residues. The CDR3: CASKSGMTHEQYF. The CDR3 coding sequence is TGTGCCAGCAAATCAGGGATGACGCACGAGCAGTACTTC.

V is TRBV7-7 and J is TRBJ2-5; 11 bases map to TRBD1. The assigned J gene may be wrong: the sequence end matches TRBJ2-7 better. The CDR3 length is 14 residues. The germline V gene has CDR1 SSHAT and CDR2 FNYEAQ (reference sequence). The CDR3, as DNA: TGTGCCAGCAGCCCCGGGACAGGGGGTTACGAGCAGTACTTC. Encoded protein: CASSPGTGGYEQYF.

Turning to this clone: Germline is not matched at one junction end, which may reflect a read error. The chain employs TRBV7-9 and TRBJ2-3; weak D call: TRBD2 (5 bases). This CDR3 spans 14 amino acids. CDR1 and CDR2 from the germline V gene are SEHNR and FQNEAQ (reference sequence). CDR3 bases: TGTGCCAGCAGCTTAGGGGCTAGCAGAGATACGCAGTATTTT. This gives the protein CASSLGASRDTQYF. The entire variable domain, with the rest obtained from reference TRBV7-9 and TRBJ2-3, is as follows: DTGVSQNPRHKITKRGQNVTFRCDPISEHNRLYWYRQTLGQGPEFLTYFQNEAQLEKSRLLSDRFSAERPKGSFSTLEIQRTEQGDSAMYLCASSLGASRDTQYFGPGTRLTVL.

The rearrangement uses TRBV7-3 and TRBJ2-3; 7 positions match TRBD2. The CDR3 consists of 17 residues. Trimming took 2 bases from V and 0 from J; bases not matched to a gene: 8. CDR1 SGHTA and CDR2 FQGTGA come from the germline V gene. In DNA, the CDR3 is TGTGCCAGCAGCTTAGTCGGAGCGGGGTCTAGCACAGATACGCAGTATTTT. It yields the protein CASSLVGAGSSTDTQYF. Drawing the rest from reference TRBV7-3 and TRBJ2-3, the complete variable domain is GAGVSQTPSNKVTEKGKYVELRCDPISGHTALYWYRQSLGQGPEFLIYFQGTGAADDSGLPNDRFFAVRPEGSVSTLKIQRTERGDSAVYLCASSLVGAGSSTDTQYFGPGTRLTVL.

DNA of the CDR3: TGTGCCAGCAGTGTTCAGGGGGAGGGCAATCAGCCCCAGCATTTT. Amino acid sequence: CASSVQGEGNQPQHF. The V gene is TRBV27, the J gene TRBJ1-5; 7 bases align to TRBD1. Germline V gene sequence: CDR1 MNHEY, CDR2 SMNVEV (reference sequence). J was trimmed by 2 bases and V by 5 bases; bases with no gene match: 6. CDR3 length: 15 residues.

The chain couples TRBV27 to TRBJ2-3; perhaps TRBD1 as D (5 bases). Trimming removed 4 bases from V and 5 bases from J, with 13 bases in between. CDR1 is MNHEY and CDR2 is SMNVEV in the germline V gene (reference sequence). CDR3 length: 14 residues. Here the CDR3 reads CASSSPGRGDTQYF. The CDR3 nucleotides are TGTGCCAGCAGTTCCCCGGGTAGGGGAGATACGCAGTATTTT.

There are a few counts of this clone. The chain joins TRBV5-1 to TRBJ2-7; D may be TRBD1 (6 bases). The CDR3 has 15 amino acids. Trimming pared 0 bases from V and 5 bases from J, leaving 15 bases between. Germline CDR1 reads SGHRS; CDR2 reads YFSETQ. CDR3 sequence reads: CASSLVTGHNDEQYF. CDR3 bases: TGCGCCAGCAGCTTGGTCACAGGGCACAATGACGAGCAGTACTTC.

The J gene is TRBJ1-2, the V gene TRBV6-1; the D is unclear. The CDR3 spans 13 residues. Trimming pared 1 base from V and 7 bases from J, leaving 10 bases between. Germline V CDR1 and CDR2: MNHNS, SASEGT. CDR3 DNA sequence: TGTGCCAGCAGTGAAGGAGGGCCTGTTGGCTACACCTTC. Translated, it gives CASSEGGPVGYTF.

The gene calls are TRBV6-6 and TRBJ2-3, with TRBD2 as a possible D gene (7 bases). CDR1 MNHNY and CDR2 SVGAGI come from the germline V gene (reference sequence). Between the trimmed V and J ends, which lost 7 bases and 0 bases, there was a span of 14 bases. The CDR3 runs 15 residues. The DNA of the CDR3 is TGTGCCAGCACCCAGGGAGGGGGTAGCACAGATACGCAGTATTTT. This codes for CASTQGGGSTDTQYF.